This TCR beta chain was documented in a study of cytomegalovirus exposure and HLA in healthy donors. A few counts support this clone. This CDR3 contains 15 residues. V shed 2 bases and J 1 base; nucleotides not matched to a gene: 3. The germline gives CDR1 SGHNT, CDR2 YYREEE (reference sequence). The PCR made use of 60 Vbeta and 13 Jbeta primers. Data came from immunoSEQ multiplex PCR; TCRdb stores just in-frame clones and leaves some out. The data contain about 180,000 clones, around 80% of them singletons. The chain employs TRBV5-4 and TRBJ1-1, with 9 nucleotides matching TRBD1. Input material: PBMCs. This sequence originates from a girl between 5 and 17 years old in good health and CMV-seropositive. CDR3 protein: CASSFGQGTNTEAFF. DNA of the CDR3: TGTGCCAGCAGCTTCGGACAGGGGACGAACACTGAAGCTTTCTTT.